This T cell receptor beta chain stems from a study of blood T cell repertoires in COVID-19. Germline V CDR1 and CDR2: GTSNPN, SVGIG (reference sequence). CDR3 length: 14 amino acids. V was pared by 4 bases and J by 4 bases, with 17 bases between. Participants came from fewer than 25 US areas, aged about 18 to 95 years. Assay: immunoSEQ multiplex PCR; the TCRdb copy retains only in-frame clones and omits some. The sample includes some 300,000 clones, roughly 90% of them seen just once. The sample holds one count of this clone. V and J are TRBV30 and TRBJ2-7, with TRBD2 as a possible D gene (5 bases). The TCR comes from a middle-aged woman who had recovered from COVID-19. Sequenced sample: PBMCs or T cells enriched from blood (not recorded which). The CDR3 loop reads CAWKVWEYVYEQYF. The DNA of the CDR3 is TGTGCCTGGAAGGTGTGGGAGTATGTTTACGAGCAGTACTTC.